A selection of T cell receptor beta chains follows, all from one sample in a study of identical twins. TCRdb processed the 5' RACE reads anew with MiXCR; each CDR3 protein has one entry. The repertoire holds 300,000 or so distinct CDR3 sequences, with roughly 9.8% as singletons. The data also belong to a second study, concerning yellow fever vaccine responses in identical twins.

The material sequenced was CD8+ T cells sorted from blood. These receptors all come from a woman aged 18-29 years in good health. Each CDR3 is given with its conserved first and last residue. Fields, in order: V gene, J gene, D gene, clone size, CDR3 DNA, CDR3 protein. The D gene is left open where the match is weak. Clone size is given for some rows only: seen once, a few or many times, or a class if the clone is expanded.

v_gene: TRBV13
j_gene: TRBJ2-5
d_gene: TRBD2
abundance: few
CDR3nt: TGTGCCAGCAGCTTATCGCTAGCGGGGGCACAAGAGACCCAGTACTTC
CDR3aa: CASSLSLAGAQETQYF

v_gene: TRBV28
j_gene: TRBJ2-3
d_gene: NA
abundance: many
CDR3nt: TGTGCCAGCAGTTACCCAAGTATCTTGACTCCTTACACAGATACGCAGTATTTT
CDR3aa: CASSYPSILTPYTDTQYF

v_gene: TRBV4-3
j_gene: TRBJ2-1
d_gene: NA
abundance: many
CDR3nt: TGCGCCAGCAGCCAAGATGGGTACCGTCAGAGCTCCTACAATGAGCAGTTCTTC
CDR3aa: CASSQDGYRQSSYNEQFF

v_gene: TRBV10-3
j_gene: TRBJ2-7
d_gene: TRBD1
abundance: many
CDR3nt: TGTGCCATCAGTGAGGCGTTGGACAGGGTAGGGTACGAGCAGTACTTC
CDR3aa: CAISEALDRVGYEQYF

v_gene: TRBV20-1
j_gene: TRBJ2-5
d_gene: TRBD2
abundance: few
CDR3nt: TGCAGTGCTAGAGATGGGAGCGGGGGAAAAGAGACCCAGTACTTC
CDR3aa: CSARDGSGGKETQYF

v_gene: TRBV12-3/TRBV12-4
j_gene: TRBJ2-6
d_gene: NA
abundance: NA
CDR3nt: TGTGCCAGCAGTAGCCAAAGGGCTCCCCCTGGGGCCAACGTCCTGACTTTC
CDR3aa: CASSSQRAPPGANVLTF

v_gene: TRBV27
j_gene: TRBJ2-7
d_gene: NA
abundance: few
CDR3nt: TGTGCCAGCAGTTCCGGGGGCTCGAGCTCCTACGAGCAGTACTTC
CDR3aa: CASSSGGSSSYEQYF

v_gene: TRBV7-2
j_gene: TRBJ2-5
d_gene: NA
abundance: NA
CDR3nt: TGTGCCAGCAGCTTAGGTGTGCGGTTGGGGGGCCAAGAGACCCAGTACTTC
CDR3aa: CASSLGVRLGGQETQYF

v_gene: TRBV7-9
j_gene: TRBJ1-2
d_gene: NA
abundance: NA
CDR3nt: TGTGCCAGCAGCTTAGTGGCACCGGGCTATGGCTACACCTTC
CDR3aa: CASSLVAPGYGYTF

v_gene: TRBV4-3
j_gene: TRBJ2-2
d_gene: NA
abundance: NA
CDR3nt: TGCGCCAGCAGCCAAGAAAGGACGACCGGGGAGCTGTTTTTT
CDR3aa: CASSQERTTGELFF

v_gene: TRBV4-3
j_gene: TRBJ2-7
d_gene: TRBD1
abundance: few
CDR3nt: TGCGCCAGCAGCCCGGATCCACAGGGGGCAAGGGAGCAGTACTTC
CDR3aa: CASSPDPQGAREQYF

v_gene: TRBV4-3
j_gene: TRBJ2-7
d_gene: TRBD2
abundance: few
CDR3nt: TGCGCCAGCAGCCAAGATAGTAGCGGGAGGGAACTAACCTACGAGCAGTACTTC
CDR3aa: CASSQDSSGRELTYEQYF